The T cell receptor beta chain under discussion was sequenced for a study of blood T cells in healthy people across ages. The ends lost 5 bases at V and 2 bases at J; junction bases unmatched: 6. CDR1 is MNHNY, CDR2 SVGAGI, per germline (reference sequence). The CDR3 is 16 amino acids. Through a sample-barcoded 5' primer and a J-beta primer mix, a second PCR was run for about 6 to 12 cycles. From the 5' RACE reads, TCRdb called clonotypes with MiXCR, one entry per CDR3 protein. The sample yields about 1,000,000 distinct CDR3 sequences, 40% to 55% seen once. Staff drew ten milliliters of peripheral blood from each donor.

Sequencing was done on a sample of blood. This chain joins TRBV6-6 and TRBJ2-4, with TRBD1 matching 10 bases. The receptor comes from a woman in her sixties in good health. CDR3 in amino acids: CASSLDRGGSKNIQYF. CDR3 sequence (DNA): TGTGCCAGCAGTCTGGACAGGGGGGGCTCCAAAAACATTCAGTACTTC.